The 27 T cell receptor beta chains below all came from one sample that was sequenced in a study of PD-1 blockade in mismatch repair-deficient tumors. Sequencing was performed with immunoSEQ multiplex PCR; in TCRdb, only in-frame clones are kept and a portion is missing. The data contain tens of thousands of clones, around 85% of them singletons. The sample was PBMCs, taken before pembrolizumab treatment. The receptors here all came from an adult with mismatch repair-deficient cancer.

The V and J genes are TRBV2 and TRBJ2-1; 10 bases match TRBD2. Germline V CDR1 and CDR2: SNHLY, FYNNEI. The CDR3 consists of 15 residues. The J segment lost 4 bases and the V segment lost 6 bases, leaving 6 bases of the junction unmatched. CDR3 coding DNA: TGTGCCAGCAGCAAGACTAGCGGGTTATACAATGAGCAGTTCTTC. Encoded protein: CASSKTSGLYNEQFF.

This chain connects TRBV5-1 to TRBJ1-1, with TRBD1 identical over 12 bases. After removal of 3 bases from V and 6 bases from J, the junction contained 3 bases not matched to a gene. CDR3 size: 14 residues. Germline CDR1 reads SGHRS; CDR2 reads YFSETQ. The CDR3 region has the DNA TGCGCCAGCAGCTGGGGGACAGGGGGCTCTGAAGCTTTCTTT. Amino acid sequence: CASSWGTGGSEAFF.

The V call is TRBV6-1, the J call TRBJ2-1; 11 positions match TRBD2. The CDR3 extends over 15 amino acids. V shed 2 bases, J shed 3 bases, and the junction held 0 bases outside the gene matches. Germline V gene lookup returns CDR1 MNHNS and CDR2 SASEGT. Written as DNA, the CDR3 is TGTGCCAGCAGTGAAACTAGCGGGAGCTACAATGAGCAGTTCTTC. Amino acid sequence: CASSETSGSYNEQFF.

The chain has TRBV5-1 and TRBJ2-3, with 8 nucleotides matching TRBD1. This CDR3 is built from 16 residues. Germline CDR1 SGHRS, CDR2 YFSETQ. The V gene end was trimmed by 0 bases and the J gene end by 3 bases; junction bases not matched to a gene: 6. This chain's CDR3 is CASSLESGQGTDTQYF. The CDR3 nucleotides are TGCGCCAGCAGCTTGGAGTCTGGACAGGGTACAGATACGCAGTATTTT.

The chain combines TRBV2 with TRBJ1-1, with D uncertain. The CDR3 is 13 amino acids. V lost 10 bases, J lost 1 base, and 13 bases lay in between. In germline, CDR1 is SNHLY, CDR2 FYNNEI. In nucleotides, the CDR3 is TGTGCCAAGCAGAGGGTAGGGAACACTGAAGCTTTCTTT. Its translation: CAKQRVGNTEAFF. Full variable domain (remainder filled in from reference TRBV2 and TRBJ1-1): EPEVTQTPSHQVTQMGQEVILRCVPISNHLYFYWYRQILGQKVEFLVSFYNNEISEKSEIFDDQFSVERPDGSNFTLKIRSTKLEDSAMYFCAKQRVGNTEAFFGQGTRLTVV.

This chain's CDR3 is CASRPTGTDEQYF. CDR3 DNA: TGTGCCAGCAGGCCGACTGGTACGGACGAGCAGTACTTC. V and J are TRBV6-6 and TRBJ2-7; D unclear. The CDR3 has 13 amino acids. V was cut by 6 bases and J by 5 bases, with 14 bases left in between. Germline CDR1 reads MNHNY; CDR2 reads SVGAGI (reference sequence).

V and J are TRBV28 and TRBJ2-2; TRBD1 might be the D (6 bases). Per germline, CDR1 MDHEN and CDR2 SYDVKM. V was clipped by 6 bases and J by 3 bases, with 14 bases between them. The CDR3 has 15 amino acids. CDR3 sequence (DNA): TGTGCCAGCAGACGGGCAGGGGATTACACCGGGGAGCTGTTTTTT. It translates to CASRRAGDYTGELFF.

The chain uses TRBV5-6 and TRBJ1-3, with D perhaps TRBD1 (5 bases). V was trimmed by 2 bases and J by 0 bases, leaving 9 bases between them. The CDR3 runs 15 residues. Germline CDR1 reads SGHDT; CDR2 reads YYEEEE. The CDR3 loop reads CASSFRQISGNTIYF. CDR3 coding DNA: TGTGCCAGCAGCTTCCGACAGATCTCTGGAAACACCATATATTTT.

This chain joins TRBV27 and TRBJ1-2; the match to TRBD1 covers 8 bases. V lost 5 bases to trimming and J lost 6 bases; unmatched junction nucleotides: 5. The CDR3 is made up of 13 amino acids. Germline CDR1 reads MNHEY; CDR2 reads SMNVEV (reference sequence). The CDR3 spells CASSPGQGHGYTF. CDR3 nucleotides: TGTGCCAGCAGTCCCGGACAGGGCCATGGCTACACCTTC.

The rearrangement joins TRBV5-1 to TRBJ2-5, with 9 bases aligning to TRBD1. V trimming: 5 bases; J trimming: 5 bases; junction bases outside the gene matches: 4. CDR3 size: 13 residues. Germline V lookup: CDR1 SGHRS, CDR2 YFSETQ. In nucleotides, the CDR3 is TGCGCCAGCAGTTCCGGACAGGGGGAGACCCAGTACTTC. This codes for CASSSGQGETQYF.

The chain uses TRBV7-8 and TRBJ2-3; D might be TRBD2 (6 bases). Looked up from germline, CDR1 is SGHVS and CDR2 is FQNEAQ. Trimming cost V 3 bases and J 7 bases, with 14 bases left between them. The CDR3 consists of 14 residues. CDR3 in DNA: TGTGCCAGCAGCTTTCGGGGGAGCATGAATACGCAGTATTTT. Encoded protein: CASSFRGSMNTQYF.

The rearrangement joins TRBV6-1 to TRBJ1-2; perhaps TRBD1 as D (5 bases). Germline lookup yields CDR1 MNHNS and CDR2 SASEGT. V lost 2 bases, J lost 4 bases, and 17 bases lay in between. This CDR3 region has 16 residues. The CDR3 sequence is CASSEQPGRSPYGYTF. DNA of the CDR3: TGTGCCAGCAGTGAACAGCCAGGGAGGTCCCCCTATGGCTACACCTTC.

The chain couples TRBV2 to TRBJ1-6, with 10 bases matching TRBD1. CDR1 is SNHLY and CDR2 is FYNNEI in the germline V gene. This CDR3 contains 13 residues. J lost 14 bases, V lost 8 bases, and 9 bases had no gene match. Here the CDR3 DNA reads TGTGCCAGCGCGGGACAGGGGCTTGCGGCCCTCCACTTT. This codes for CASAGQGLAALHF.

The rearrangement links TRBV7-3 to TRBJ2-6; the D gene is possibly TRBD1 (6 bases). Per germline, CDR1 SGHTA and CDR2 FQGTGA. Trimming took off 4 bases at V and 0 bases at J, with 13 bases between the two ends. The CDR3 has 17 residues. The CDR3 sequence: CASSSLQGPSGANVLTF. The DNA for the CDR3 is TGTGCCAGCAGCTCACTGCAGGGGCCCTCTGGGGCCAACGTCCTGACTTTC.

The J gene is TRBJ1-1, the V gene TRBV27; possible D gene TRBD1, 5 bases. CDR3 length: 14 residues. V was pared by 2 bases and J by 6 bases, with 13 bases between. Germline V lookup: CDR1 MNHEY, CDR2 SMNVEV (reference sequence). CDR3 sequence reads: CASSLGPRGAEAFF. The CDR3 DNA reads as TGTGCCAGCAGTTTAGGCCCTCGGGGGGCTGAAGCTTTCTTT.

V usage is TRBV5-4 and J usage is TRBJ1-2; TRBD1 aligns across 7 bases. The CDR3 covers 13 residues. After removal of 3 bases from V and 8 bases from J, the junction contained 7 bases not matched to a gene. Germline values: CDR1 SGHNT, CDR2 YYREEE (reference sequence). CDR3 coding DNA: TGTGCCAGCAGCTCAACAGGGGTTTACGGCTACACCTTC. It encodes CASSSTGVYGYTF.

J is TRBJ2-1 and V is TRBV15, with TRBD1 matching 9 bases. There are 15 residues in the CDR3. V lost 3 bases to trimming and J lost 4 bases; unmatched junction nucleotides: 4. The germline V gene encodes CDR1 LNHNV and CDR2 YYDKDF (reference sequence). DNA of the CDR3: TGTGCCACCAGCAGCGACAGGGGGGGATACAATGAGCAGTTCTTC. Protein product: CATSSDRGGYNEQFF.

The chain's CDR3 is CSARIDKEAFF. Written as DNA, the CDR3 is TGCAGTGCTAGAATTGACAAGGAAGCTTTCTTT. This chain links TRBV20-1 with TRBJ1-1; D uncertain. The CDR3 runs 11 residues. Germline loops: CDR1 DFQATT, CDR2 SNEGSKA (reference sequence). The V end was cut by 2 bases, the J end by 8 bases, with 9 bases between.

The V and J genes are TRBV9 and TRBJ2-1; the D gene is possibly TRBD1 (6 bases). The CDR3 length is 16 residues. The V end lost 0 bases, the J end lost 0 bases, and 10 bases lay between the germline ends. Germline values: CDR1 SGDLS, CDR2 YYNGEE. The CDR3 protein is CASSVGQAVSYNEQFF. CDR3 in DNA: TGTGCCAGCAGCGTAGGACAGGCCGTCTCCTACAATGAGCAGTTCTTC.

The gene calls are TRBV28 and TRBJ2-7; maybe TRBD1 (6 bases). The CDR3 is 12 amino acids. V shed 8 bases and J shed 2 bases, with 10 bases lying between them. Germline V gives CDR1 MDHEN, CDR2 SYDVKM. The CDR3 reads CASLRGPYEQYF. CDR3 nucleotides: TGTGCCAGCCTCAGGGGCCCCTACGAGCAGTACTTC.

There are a few counts of this clone. V is TRBV11-2 and J is TRBJ2-7; 9 nucleotides line up with TRBD2. There are 15 residues in the CDR3. Germline V gene data show CDR1 as SGHAT and CDR2 as FQNNGV. Trimming removed 2 bases from V and 4 bases from J; junction bases left unmatched: 6. As DNA, the CDR3 is TGTGCCAGCAGCTTAATAGCGGGGGACCCTTACGAGCAGTACTTC. Translating gives CASSLIAGDPYEQYF.

V and J are TRBV7-2 and TRBJ2-7; maybe TRBD2 (5 bases). Germline CDR1 and CDR2: SGHTA and FQGNSA. CDR3 length: 12 amino acids. V was trimmed by 5 bases and J by 5 bases, leaving 10 bases between them. As DNA, the CDR3 is TGTGCCAGCAGCCTACTAGGGAACGAGCAGTACTTC. This encodes CASSLLGNEQYF.

This clone was counted a single time. The J gene is TRBJ2-4, the V gene TRBV19, with TRBD2 matching over 9 bases. The junction had 2 bases not matched to a gene; V was cut back by 5 bases and J by 9 bases. The CDR3 has 12 amino acids. Germline values: CDR1 LNHDA, CDR2 SQIVND (reference sequence). DNA for the CDR3: TGTGCCAGTAGTCCGGGACTAGCCATTCAGTACTTC. It encodes CASSPGLAIQYF.

A word on this clone: The same CDR3 can be traced to other DNA sequences in this sample. The rearrangement uses TRBV9 and TRBJ2-1, with 10 bases fitting TRBD2. This CDR3 has 15 amino acids. CDR1 and CDR2 (germline): SGDLS, YYNGEE. Trimming cost V 2 bases and J 3 bases; bases outside gene matches: 2. The CDR3 spells CASSVGLAFYNEQFF. CDR3 sequence (DNA): TGTGCCAGCAGCGTGGGACTAGCGTTCTACAATGAGCAGTTCTTC.

V gene TRBV7-9 combines with J gene TRBJ2-4, with D hard to call. V was clipped by 0 bases and J by 0 bases, with 3 bases between them. The length of the CDR3 is 14 residues. Germline CDR1 and CDR2: SEHNR and FQNEAQ (reference sequence). The CDR3 sequence: CASSLALAKNIQYF. Written as DNA, the CDR3 is TGTGCCAGCAGCTTAGCCCTAGCCAAAAACATTCAGTACTTC.

The chain joins TRBV6-4 to TRBJ2-3; possible D gene TRBD2, 5 bases. V was pared by 3 bases and J by 1 base, with 5 bases between. Per germline, CDR1 MRHNA and CDR2 SNTAGT. This CDR3 spans 13 amino acids. This CDR3 is CASSEAGTDTQYF. In DNA, the CDR3 is TGTGCCAGCAGTGAAGCGGGCACAGATACGCAGTATTTT.

The chain has TRBV6-1 and TRBJ2-1; maybe TRBD1 (5 bases). This CDR3 has 12 amino acids. Germline CDR1 reads MNHNS; CDR2 reads SASEGT. Trimming took off 6 bases at V and 3 bases at J, with 6 bases between the two ends. The CDR3, as DNA: TGTGCCAGCAGGGACATCTACAATGAGCAGTTCTTC. Translation gives CASRDIYNEQFF.